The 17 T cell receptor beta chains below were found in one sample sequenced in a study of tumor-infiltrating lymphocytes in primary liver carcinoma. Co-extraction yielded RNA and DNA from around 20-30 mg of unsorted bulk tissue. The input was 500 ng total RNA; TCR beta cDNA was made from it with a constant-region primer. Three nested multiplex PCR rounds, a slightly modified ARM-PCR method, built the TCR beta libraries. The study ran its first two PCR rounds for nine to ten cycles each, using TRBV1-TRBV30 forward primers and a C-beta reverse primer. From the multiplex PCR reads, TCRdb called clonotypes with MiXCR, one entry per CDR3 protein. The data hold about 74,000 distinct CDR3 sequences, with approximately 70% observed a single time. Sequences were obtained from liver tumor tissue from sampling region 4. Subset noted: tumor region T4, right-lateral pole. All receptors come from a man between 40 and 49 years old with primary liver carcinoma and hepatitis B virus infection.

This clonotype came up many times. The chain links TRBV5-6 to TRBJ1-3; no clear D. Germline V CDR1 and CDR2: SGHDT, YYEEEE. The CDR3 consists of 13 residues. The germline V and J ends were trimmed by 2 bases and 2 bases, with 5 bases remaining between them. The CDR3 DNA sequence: TGTGCCAGCAGCTTCGTCCCTGGAAACACCATATATTTT. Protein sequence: CASSFVPGNTIYF.

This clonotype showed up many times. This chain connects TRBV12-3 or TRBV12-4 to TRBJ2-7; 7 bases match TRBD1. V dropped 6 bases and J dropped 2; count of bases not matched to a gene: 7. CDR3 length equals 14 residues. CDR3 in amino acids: CASSPRDRTYEQYF. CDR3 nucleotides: TGTGCCAGCAGCCCCCGGGACAGAACCTACGAGCAGTACTTC.

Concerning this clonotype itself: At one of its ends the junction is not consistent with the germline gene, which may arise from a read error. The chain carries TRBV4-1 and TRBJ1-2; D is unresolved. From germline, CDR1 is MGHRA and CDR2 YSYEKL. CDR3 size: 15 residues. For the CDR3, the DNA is TGCGCCAACAGCCAAGAAGCCGGAACAAACTATGACTACACCTTC. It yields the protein CANSQEAGTNYDYTF.

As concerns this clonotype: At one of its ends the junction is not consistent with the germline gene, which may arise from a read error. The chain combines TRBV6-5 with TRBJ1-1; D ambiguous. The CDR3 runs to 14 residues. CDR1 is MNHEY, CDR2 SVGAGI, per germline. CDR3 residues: CVSSYGGVNTEAFF. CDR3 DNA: TGTGTCAGCAGTTACGGCGGGGTAAACACTGAAGCTTTCTTT.

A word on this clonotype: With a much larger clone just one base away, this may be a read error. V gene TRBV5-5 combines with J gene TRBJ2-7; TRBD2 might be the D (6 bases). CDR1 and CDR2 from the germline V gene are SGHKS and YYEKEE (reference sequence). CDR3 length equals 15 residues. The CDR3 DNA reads TGTGCCAGAAGCTTGTCCCTCGGGAGCTCCTACGAGCAGTACTTC. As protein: CARSLSLGSSYEQYF. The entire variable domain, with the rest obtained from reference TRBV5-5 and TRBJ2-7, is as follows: DAGVTQSPTHLIKTRGQQVTLRCSPISGHKSVSWYQQVLGQGPQFIFQYYEKEERGRGNFPDRFSARQFPNYSSELNVNALLLGDSALYLCARSLSLGSSYEQYFGPGTRLTVT.

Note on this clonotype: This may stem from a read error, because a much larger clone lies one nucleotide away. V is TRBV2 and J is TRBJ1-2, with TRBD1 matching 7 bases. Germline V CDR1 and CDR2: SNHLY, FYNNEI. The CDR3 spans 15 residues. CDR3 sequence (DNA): TGTGCCAGCAGCGAGCCCCGGGAGGGGGCTTATGGCTGCACCTTC. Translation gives CASSEPREGAYGCTF.

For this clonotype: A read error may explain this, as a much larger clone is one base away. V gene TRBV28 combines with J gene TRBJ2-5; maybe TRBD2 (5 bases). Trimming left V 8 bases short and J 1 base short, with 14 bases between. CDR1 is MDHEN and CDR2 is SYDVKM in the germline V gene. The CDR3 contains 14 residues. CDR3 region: CASGGLAFQETQYF. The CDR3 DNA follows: TGTGCCAGCGGTGGCCTAGCTTTCCAAGAGACCCAGTACTTC.

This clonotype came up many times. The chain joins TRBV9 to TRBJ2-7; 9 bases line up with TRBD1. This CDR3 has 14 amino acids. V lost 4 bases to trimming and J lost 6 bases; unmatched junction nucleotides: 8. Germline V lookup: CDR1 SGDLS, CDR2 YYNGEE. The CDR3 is CASSPTGQGGEQYF. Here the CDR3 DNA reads TGTGCCAGCAGCCCGACGGGACAGGGTGGCGAGCAGTACTTC.

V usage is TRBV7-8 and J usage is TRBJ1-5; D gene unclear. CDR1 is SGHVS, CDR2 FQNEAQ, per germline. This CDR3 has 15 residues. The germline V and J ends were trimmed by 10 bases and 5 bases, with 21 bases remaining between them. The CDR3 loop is CANILTRGWDQPQHF. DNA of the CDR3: TGTGCCAACATCTTAACTCGAGGTTGGGATCAGCCCCAGCATTTT.

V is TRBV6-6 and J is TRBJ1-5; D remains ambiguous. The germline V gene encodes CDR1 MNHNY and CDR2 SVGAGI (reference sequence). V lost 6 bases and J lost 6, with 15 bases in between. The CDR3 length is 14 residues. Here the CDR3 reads CASSSSGKGQPQHF. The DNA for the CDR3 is TGTGCCAGCAGCTCCTCGGGGAAGGGTCAGCCCCAGCATTTT.

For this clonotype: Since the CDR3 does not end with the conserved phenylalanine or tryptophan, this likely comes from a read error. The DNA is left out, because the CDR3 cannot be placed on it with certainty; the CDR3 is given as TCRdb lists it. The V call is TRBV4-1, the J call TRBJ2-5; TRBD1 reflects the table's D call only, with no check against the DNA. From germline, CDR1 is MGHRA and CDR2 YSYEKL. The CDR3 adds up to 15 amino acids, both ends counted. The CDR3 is CASSQSPADQETRYL.

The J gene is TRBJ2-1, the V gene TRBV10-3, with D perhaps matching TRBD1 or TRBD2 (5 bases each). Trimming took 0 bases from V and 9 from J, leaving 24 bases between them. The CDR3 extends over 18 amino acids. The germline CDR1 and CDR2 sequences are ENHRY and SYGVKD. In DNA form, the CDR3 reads TGTGCCATCAGTGAGTCCTTGGCGCTATGGTCGCCCGGGACTGAGCAGTTCTTC. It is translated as CAISESLALWSPGTEQFF.

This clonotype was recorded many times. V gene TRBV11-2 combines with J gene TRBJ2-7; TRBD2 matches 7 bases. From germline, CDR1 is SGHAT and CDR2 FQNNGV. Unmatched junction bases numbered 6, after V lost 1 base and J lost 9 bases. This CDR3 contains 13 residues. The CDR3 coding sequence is TGTGCCAGCAGCTTAGCGGGCGGGGGATGGCAGTACTTC. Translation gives CASSLAGGGWQYF.

The CDR3 DNA is TGCATCGTCGTTCTGACCCAGAACTATGGCTACACCTTC. Amino acid sequence: CIVVLTQNYGYTF. V gene TRBV29-1 combines with J gene TRBJ1-2; D is uncertain. This CDR3 has 13 residues. The germline V gene encodes CDR1 SQVTM and CDR2 ANQGSEA.

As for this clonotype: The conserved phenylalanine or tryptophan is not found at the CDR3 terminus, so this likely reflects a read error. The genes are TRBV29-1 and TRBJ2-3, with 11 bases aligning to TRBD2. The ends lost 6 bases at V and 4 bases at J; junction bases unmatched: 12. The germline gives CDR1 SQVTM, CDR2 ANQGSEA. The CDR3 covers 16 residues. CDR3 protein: CSVKPVSGGEPDTQYS. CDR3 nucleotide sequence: TGCAGCGTGAAACCCGTTAGCGGGGGGGAGCCAGATACGCAGTATTCT.

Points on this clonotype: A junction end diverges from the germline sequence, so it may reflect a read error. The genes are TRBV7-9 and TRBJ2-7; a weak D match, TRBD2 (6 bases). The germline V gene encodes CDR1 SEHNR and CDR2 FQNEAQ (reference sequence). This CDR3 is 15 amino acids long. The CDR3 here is CASNRAAGGTYEQYF. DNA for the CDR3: TGTGCCAGCAATAGAGCAGCGGGTGGGACCTACGAGCAGTATTTC.

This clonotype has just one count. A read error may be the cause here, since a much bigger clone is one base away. The CDR3 DNA sequence: TGTGCCAGCAGCGTCATGGGCGATGAGCAGTTCTTC. It codes for CASSVMGDEQFF. The chain employs TRBV7-9 and TRBJ2-1; no firm D call. CDR1 is SEHNR and CDR2 is FQNEAQ in the germline V gene (reference sequence). The CDR3 is 12 residues long. With 5 bases removed from V and 8 bases from J, the gap between germline ends came to 10 bases.